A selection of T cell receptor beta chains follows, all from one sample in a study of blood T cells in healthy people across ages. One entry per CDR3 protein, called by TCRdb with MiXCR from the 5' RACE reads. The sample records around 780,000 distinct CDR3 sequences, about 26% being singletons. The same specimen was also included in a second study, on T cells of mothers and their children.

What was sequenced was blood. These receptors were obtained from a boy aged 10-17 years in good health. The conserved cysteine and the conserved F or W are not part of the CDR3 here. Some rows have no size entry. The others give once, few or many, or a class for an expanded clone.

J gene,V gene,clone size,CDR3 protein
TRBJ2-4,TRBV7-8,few,ASSSAGQGNQY
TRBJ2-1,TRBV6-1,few,ASKISGVAGLDFYEQF
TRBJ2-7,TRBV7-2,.,ASSYREFHEQY
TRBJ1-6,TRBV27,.,ASTTASREVGSPLH
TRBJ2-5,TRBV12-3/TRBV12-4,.,ASSPRWGASGGQETQY
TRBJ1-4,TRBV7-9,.,ASRPPGTGNEKLF
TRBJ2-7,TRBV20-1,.,SVRRTGGYEQY
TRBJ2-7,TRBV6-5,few,ASSYSTARTYEQY
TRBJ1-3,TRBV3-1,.,ASQATYSGNTIY
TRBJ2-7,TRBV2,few,ACRDYYPYEQY
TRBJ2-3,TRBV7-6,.,ASSLEAESRGAYTQY
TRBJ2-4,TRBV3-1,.,ASSQGRGQGVGKRNIQY
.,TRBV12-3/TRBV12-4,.,ASRPGTGNYYEQY
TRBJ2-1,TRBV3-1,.,ASSPTSGDEQF
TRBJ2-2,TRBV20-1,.,SAGLGPGELF
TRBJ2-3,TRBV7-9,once,ASSSRAYVVDTQY
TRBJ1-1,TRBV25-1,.,ASGPGPDTEAF
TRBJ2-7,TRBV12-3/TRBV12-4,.,ASKRDGPYEQY
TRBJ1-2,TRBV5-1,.,ASSFRQVSGGYT
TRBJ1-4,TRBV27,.,ASNPGGAGEKLF
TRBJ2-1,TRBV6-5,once,ASSYGRTSGGYNEQF
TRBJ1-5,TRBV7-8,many,ASSFRQGPSQPQH
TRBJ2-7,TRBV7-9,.,ASSFGTSEQY